By proportion, the clone carrying this T cell receptor (beta chain) is medium-sized. Its specificity is not known. Naive CD4+ cells had CD25+ Tregs removed. CDR1 and CDR2 (germline): MNHNY, SVGAGI (reference sequence). With V trimmed by 6 bases and J by 2 bases, 8 bases remained unmatched. There are 16 residues in the CDR3. Semi-nested PCR with Nested Universal Primer A followed constant-region reverse priming of full-length variable regions. MiXCR, applied by TCRdb to the 5' RACE reads, yields one record per CDR3 protein. Of 8,000 to 10,000 distinct CDR3 sequences in the sample, around 28% were seen once. Points from the study as a whole: Tumor Tregs overlapped most with tumor, then blood, naive CD4+ cells. Tumor memory CD4+ T cell TCR gene usage was found to cluster with blood and lymph node memory CD4+ cells and with lymph node naive CD4+ cells.

The source is a female donor with breast cancer. The V call is TRBV6-6, the J call TRBJ2-7; 12 bases map to TRBD2. What was sequenced was naive CD4+ T cells sorted from a lymph node. The subset is: naive CD4+ T cells, CD4+CD45RA+CD25-. The DNA for the CDR3 is TGTGCCAGCAGCCGAGGACTAGCGGGGAAACCCTACGAGCAGTACTTC. Encoded protein: CASSRGLAGKPYEQYF.